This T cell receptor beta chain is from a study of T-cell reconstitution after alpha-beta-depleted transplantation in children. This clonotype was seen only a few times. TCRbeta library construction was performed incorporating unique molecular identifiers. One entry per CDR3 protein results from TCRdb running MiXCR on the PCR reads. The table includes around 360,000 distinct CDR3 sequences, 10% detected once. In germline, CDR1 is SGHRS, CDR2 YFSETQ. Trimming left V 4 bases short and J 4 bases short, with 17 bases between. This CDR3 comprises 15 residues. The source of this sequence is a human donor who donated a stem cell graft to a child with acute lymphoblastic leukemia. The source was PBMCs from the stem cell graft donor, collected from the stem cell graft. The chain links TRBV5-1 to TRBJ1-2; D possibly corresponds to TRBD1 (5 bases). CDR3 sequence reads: CASSPRPGTGYGYTF. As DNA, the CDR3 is TGCGCCAGCAGCCCCCGGCCGGGGACGGGCTATGGCTACACCTTC.